This T cell receptor (beta chain) was captured in a study of T cell changes during pregnancy in multiple sclerosis. The table came from immunoSEQ multiplex PCR; TCRdb's copy has only in-frame clones and leaves some out. The sample has around 70,000 clones, roughly 92% seen once. The CDR3 has 14 amino acids. V dropped 4 bases and J dropped 8; count of bases not matched to a gene: 6. Germline V gene data show CDR1 as SNHLY and CDR2 as FYNNEI. The receptor's source is a female donor in good health, enrolled as a control in a pregnancy study. This sample comprised peripheral blood, obtained in the first trimester of pregnancy. This sequence joins TRBV2 and TRBJ1-4; 8 nucleotides match TRBD1. CDR3 in amino acids: CASSGQGAVEKLFF. The CDR3 bases are TGTGCCAGCAGTGGTCAGGGGGCGGTCGAAAAACTGTTTTTT.